The next 20 T cell receptor beta chains were all read from a single sample in a study of immune evolution from preneoplasia to lung adenocarcinoma. Measured with immunoSEQ multiplex PCR; TCRdb has only the in-frame clones, and not every one. The table has roughly 3,700 clones, roughly 76% seen once. Sequenced material: FFPE minimally invasive lung adenocarcinoma tissue. All receptors come from a person aged 60-79 years with lung adenocarcinoma.

This rearrangement joins TRBV7-9 to TRBJ2-3, with 7 bases matching TRBD2. The germline CDR1 and CDR2 sequences are SEHNR and FQNEAQ (reference sequence). The trim removed 3 bases at V and 1 base at J, leaving 7 bases unmatched. This CDR3 has 16 residues. CDR3 protein: CASSFEGGRGTDTQYF. DNA for the CDR3: TGTGCCAGCAGCTTCGAAGGCGGGAGAGGCACAGATACGCAGTATTTT.

The rearrangement links TRBV5-4 to TRBJ2-6; no clear D. Germline CDR1 and CDR2: SGHNT and YYREEE (reference sequence). The CDR3 contains 14 residues. Deletions cut 0 bases from V and 4 bases from J, with 5 bases between. CDR3 DNA sequence: TGTGCCAGCAGCTTGGACCCCGGGGCCAACGTCCTGACTTTC. Its protein is CASSLDPGANVLTF.

V usage is TRBV5-6 and J usage is TRBJ1-2; D gene unclear. CDR1 is SGHDT and CDR2 is YYEEEE in the germline V gene. Trimming left V 4 bases short and J 8 bases short, with 15 bases between. This CDR3 has 13 residues. The CDR3 DNA is TGTGCCAGCAGCGCCCCCCGGGGTGGGGGCTACACCTTC. Residues: CASSAPRGGGYTF. Supplemented by reference TRBV5-6 and TRBJ1-2, the full variable domain reads DAGVTQSPTHLIKTRGQQVTLRCSPKSGHDTVSWYQQALGQGPQFIFQYYEEEERQRGNFPDRFSGHQFPNYSSELNVNALLLGDSALYLCASSAPRGGGYTFGSGTRLTVV.

This clone was detected a few times. V gene TRBV7-2 combines with J gene TRBJ2-7; TRBD1 agrees at 8 bases. V was clipped by 6 bases and J by 2 bases; unmatched bases: 6. This CDR3 contains 14 residues. Per the germline V gene, CDR1 is SGHTA and CDR2 is FQGNSA. The CDR3, as DNA: TGTGCCAGCAGTTACCGGGACAGGACCTACGAGCAGTACTTC. Protein sequence: CASSYRDRTYEQYF.

A few counts support this clone. The chain couples TRBV5-1 to TRBJ1-2; 9 positions match TRBD1. Germline values: CDR1 SGHRS, CDR2 YFSETQ. The CDR3 is made up of 14 amino acids. V was clipped by 4 bases and J by 7 bases; unmatched bases: 8. Written as DNA, the CDR3 is TGCGCCAGCAGCCACGGGACAGGGTCTTCTGGCTACACCTTC. Translated: CASSHGTGSSGYTF. The full variable domain, its missing parts supplied by reference TRBV5-1 and TRBJ1-2, is KAGVTQTPRYLIKTRGQQVTLSCSPISGHRSVSWYQQTPGQGLQFLFEYFSETQRNKGNFPGRFSGRQFSNSRSEMNVSTLELGDSALYLCASSHGTGSSGYTFGSGTRLTVV.

The gene calls are TRBV5-1 and TRBJ2-1, with 7 bases fitting TRBD2. J lost 6 bases, V lost 4 bases, and 10 bases had no gene match. This CDR3 contains 15 residues. CDR1 is SGHRS, CDR2 YFSETQ, per germline. The CDR3 region has the DNA TGCGCCAGCAGCCGGAGCGGGGAGGTCTCCAATGAGCAGTTCTTC. Translation: CASSRSGEVSNEQFF.

This rearrangement joins TRBV7-2 to TRBJ2-1, with D hard to call. The CDR3 loop spans 12 amino acids. V dropped 5 bases and J dropped 4 bases, with 6 bases sitting between them. Germline CDR1 is SGHTA and CDR2 is FQGNSA. The CDR3 here is CASSPRYNEQFF. In nucleotides, the CDR3 is TGTGCCAGCAGCCCGAGATACAATGAGCAGTTCTTC.

The J gene is TRBJ2-6, the V gene TRBV19; D unresolved. The CDR3 extends over 16 amino acids. V lost 6 bases and J lost 0, with 12 bases in between. Germline loops: CDR1 LNHDA, CDR2 SQIVND (reference sequence). CDR3 sequence: CASSLGLVSGANVLTF. In DNA form, the CDR3 reads TGTGCCAGTAGCCTAGGTCTTGTCTCTGGGGCCAACGTCCTGACTTTC.

Only one count was recorded for this clone. The chain uses TRBV5-4 and TRBJ2-4, with TRBD1 as a possible D gene (6 bases). This CDR3 region has 13 residues. Germline V lookup: CDR1 SGHNT, CDR2 YYREEE (reference sequence). Trimming shortened V by 4 bases and J by 8 bases, and 13 bases separated the two germline ends. The CDR3 nucleotides are TGTGCCAGCAGCCAACAGGGTAGAGACATTCAGTACTTC. Protein product: CASSQQGRDIQYF.

V usage is TRBV18 and J usage is TRBJ2-1, with D possibly matching TRBD2 (6 bases). V was pared by 6 bases and J by 5 bases, with 17 bases between. This CDR3 has 15 amino acids. The germline gives CDR1 KGHSH, CDR2 LQKENI. For the CDR3, the DNA is TGTGCCAGCTCCCCCTTCGGGGGTAGGAACAATGAGCAGTTCTTC. Amino acids: CASSPFGGRNNEQFF.

This rearrangement joins TRBV27 to TRBJ2-7; D not resolved. From germline, CDR1 is MNHEY and CDR2 SMNVEV (reference sequence). V lost 2 bases to trimming and J lost 3 bases, with 11 bases between them. This CDR3 is built from 14 residues. Here the CDR3 DNA reads TGTGCCAGCAGTTTAGGCAGAGTAATCTACGAGCAGTACTTC. Its protein is CASSLGRVIYEQYF.

This clone was counted between two and nine times. V gene TRBV27 combines with J gene TRBJ2-7; the D is unclear. The CDR3 runs to 12 residues. Between the trimmed V and J ends, which lost 5 bases and 6 bases, there was a span of 11 bases. Per germline, CDR1 MNHEY and CDR2 SMNVEV (reference sequence). The CDR3 sequence is CASSPESGEQYF. CDR3 in DNA: TGTGCCAGCAGTCCAGAGAGTGGCGAGCAGTACTTC.

The chain carries TRBV30 and TRBJ2-1; 14 nucleotides line up with TRBD2. The CDR3 has 16 residues. The junction had 8 bases not matched to a gene; V was cut back by 1 base and J by 9 bases. The germline V gene encodes CDR1 GTSNPN and CDR2 SVGIG (reference sequence). The CDR3 spells CAWSEGLAGVWGEQFF. The DNA of the CDR3 is TGTGCCTGGAGTGAGGGACTAGCGGGAGTCTGGGGTGAGCAGTTCTTC. The variable domain in full, completed from reference TRBV30 and TRBJ2-1, reads SQTIHQWPATLVQPVGSPLSLECTVEGTSNPNLYWYRQAAGRGLQLLFYSVGIGQISSEVPQNLSASRPQDRQFILSSKKLLLSDSGFYLCAWSEGLAGVWGEQFFGPGTRLTVL.

V gene TRBV18 combines with J gene TRBJ2-2; TRBD2 aligns across 7 bases. Losses at the gene ends were 4 bases for V and 5 bases for J; bases not matched to a gene: 4. The length of the CDR3 is 14 residues. Germline CDR1 is KGHSH and CDR2 is LQKENI. CDR3 residues: CASSLRGGTGELFF. The CDR3 DNA sequence: TGTGCCAGCTCACTCCGCGGGGGTACCGGGGAGCTGTTTTTT.

This sequence joins TRBV6-1 and TRBJ2-1; TRBD2 aligns across 7 bases. This CDR3 spans 15 amino acids. J gave up 1 base and V 7 bases, and 7 bases lay outside the gene matches. Germline CDR1 is MNHNS and CDR2 is SASEGT. The CDR3 reads CASKESGNSYNEQFF. As DNA, the CDR3 is TGTGCCAGCAAAGAAAGCGGGAATTCCTACAATGAGCAGTTCTTC.

The gene calls are TRBV5-1 and TRBJ2-1; 10 bases line up with TRBD2. The CDR3 has 14 residues. V gave up 0 bases and J gave up 7 bases; unmatched junction bases: 1. Looked up from germline, CDR1 is SGHRS and CDR2 is YFSETQ. CDR3 loop: CASSLASGRNEQFF. CDR3 DNA sequence: TGCGCCAGCAGCTTGGCTAGCGGGAGAAATGAGCAGTTCTTC.

This clone came up once. The chain uses TRBV6-1 and TRBJ2-7, with 8 nucleotides matching TRBD2. With 10 bases clipped from V and 5 bases from J, the junction kept 10 bases outside the gene matches. Germline loops: CDR1 MNHNS, CDR2 SASEGT. The CDR3 is 13 amino acids. CDR3 loop: CATPGGRTHEQYF. The DNA for the CDR3 is TGTGCCACCCCCGGCGGGAGGACCCACGAGCAGTACTTC.

The count of this clone is one. This chain connects TRBV7-8 to TRBJ2-2, with TRBD2 identical over 13 bases. J was trimmed by 5 bases and V by 5 bases; bases with no gene match: 14. The CDR3 is made up of 19 amino acids. CDR1 SGHVS and CDR2 FQNEAQ come from the germline V gene. CDR3 residues: CASSPSLTSGRPVTGELFF. In DNA form, the CDR3 reads TGTGCCAGCAGCCCCAGTCTGACTAGCGGGAGGCCCGTAACCGGGGAGCTGTTTTTT.

As regards this clone: The sample contains more than one DNA sequence encoding this CDR3. This chain joins TRBV6-5 and TRBJ1-4; possibly TRBD1 for D (5 bases). Germline V CDR1 and CDR2: MNHEY, SVGAGI. Trimming left V 2 bases short and J 8 bases short, with 12 bases between. This CDR3 comprises 14 residues. DNA of the CDR3: TGTGCCAGCAGTTACGGCAGGGTCGGGGAAAAACTGTTTTTT. Amino acid sequence: CASSYGRVGEKLFF.

The rearrangement links TRBV9 to TRBJ2-7; 8 nucleotides align to TRBD2. This CDR3 is built from 15 residues. Germline trimming cut 3 bases from V and 7 bases from J; bases unmatched to any gene: 12. Germline V CDR1 and CDR2: SGDLS, YYNGEE. The chain's CDR3 is CASSAGSGSLGEQYF. The DNA for the CDR3 is TGTGCCAGCAGCGCGGGGAGCGGGAGTTTGGGTGAGCAGTACTTC.